The 9 T cell receptor beta chains below come from one sample, sequenced in a study of blood T cells in healthy people across ages. It was with a sample-barcoded 5' primer and a J-beta primer mix that a second PCR of roughly 7 to 12 cycles was run. Via MiXCR, TCRdb re-called the 5' RACE reads, giving one row per CDR3 protein. The sample records roughly 1 million distinct CDR3 sequences, about 25% being singletons. These same data were also listed under a study on T cells of mothers and their children.

Material for sequencing was blood. These receptors were obtained from a girl aged 2-10 years in good health.

This clonotype was counted between two and nine times. The chain is built from TRBV2 and TRBJ1-5; D is possibly TRBD1 (6 bases). V lost 6 bases and J 6 bases, leaving 15 bases between the germline ends. This CDR3 has 14 amino acids. The germline CDR1 and CDR2 sequences are SNHLY and FYNNEI. DNA of the CDR3: TGTGCCAGCAGATCACAGGGTGTAGGTCAGCCCCAGCATTTT. It yields the protein CASRSQGVGQPQHF. The full variable domain, in which reference TRBV2 and TRBJ1-5 provide the parts outside the CDR3, is EPEVTQTPSHQVTQMGQEVILRCVPISNHLYFYWYRQILGQKVEFLVSFYNNEISEKSEIFDDQFSVERPDGSNFTLKIRSTKLEDSAMYFCASRSQGVGQPQHFGDGTRLSIL.

In nucleotides, the CDR3 is TGTGCCATCACTTCGGACAGTAACACCGGGGAGCTGTTTTTT. It translates to CAITSDSNTGELFF. V usage is TRBV10-3 and J usage is TRBJ2-2; a possible D gene is TRBD1 (6 bases). This CDR3 region has 14 residues. CDR1 ENHRY and CDR2 SYGVKD come from the germline V gene. The V and J ends lost 7 bases and 2 bases respectively, with 11 bases between them.

The chain joins TRBV7-9 to TRBJ2-7; 7 bases match TRBD2. The DNA end is a closer match to TRBJ2-1, so the J assignment may be wrong. The CDR3 has 13 amino acids. Germline CDR1 SEHNR, CDR2 FQNEAQ (reference sequence). The CDR3 DNA reads as TGTGCCAGCAGCTTAGTTGCGGGAGATGAGCAGTTCTTC. Amino acid sequence: CASSLVAGDEQFF.

This clonotype has a handful of counts. The chain joins TRBV29-1 to TRBJ1-2; tentative D call: TRBD1 (5 bases). The V end lost 5 bases, the J end lost 4 bases, and 11 bases lay between the germline ends. Germline values: CDR1 SQVTM, CDR2 ANQGSEA. CDR3 size: 12 residues. CDR3 sequence (DNA): TGCAGCGTTTATGGGGCGCTCTATGGCTACACCTTC. Residues: CSVYGALYGYTF. Looking up the rest from reference TRBV29-1 and TRBJ1-2 gives the full variable domain: SAVISQKPSRDICQRGTSLTIQCQVDSQVTMMFWYRQQPGQSLTLIATANQGSEATYESGFVIDKFPISRPNLTFSTLTVSNMSPEDSSIYLCSVYGALYGYTFGSGTRLTVV.

V is TRBV6-2 or TRBV6-3 and J is TRBJ1-2; D gene unclear. The V and J ends lost 7 bases and 5 bases respectively, with 14 bases between them. Germline V lookup: CDR1 MNHEY, CDR2 SVGEGT. The CDR3 is 13 residues long. The CDR3 DNA reads TGTGCCAGCACCAATGGCGGGTTGTATGGCTACACCTTC. It yields the protein CASTNGGLYGYTF.

On this clonotype itself: The junction differs from germline at one of its ends, possibly a read error. The chain is built from TRBV5-4 and TRBJ2-3; tentative D call: TRBD1 (5 bases). The CDR3 covers 14 residues. Germline-derived CDR1 and CDR2 are SGHNT and YYREEE (reference sequence). The CDR3 DNA reads as TGTGCCTGCAGCTTTGGGGCGGATCCGGATACGCAGTATTTT. Protein product: CACSFGADPDTQYF.

This sequence joins TRBV4-3 and TRBJ2-3; 11 bases fit TRBD2. Germline assignment: CDR1 LGHNA and CDR2 YSLEER. Germline trimming cut 0 bases from V and 0 bases from J; bases unmatched to any gene: 8. The CDR3 is 19 amino acids. CDR3 coding DNA: TGCGCCAGCAGCCAAGACGCGGCTAGCGGGGGGACTAGCACAGATACGCAGTATTTT. This translates into CASSQDAASGGTSTDTQYF.

V is TRBV15 and J is TRBJ2-5; D uncertain. This CDR3 region has 16 residues. Trimming took off 1 base at V and 0 bases at J, with 12 bases between the two ends. CDR1 and CDR2 from the germline V gene are LNHNV and YYDKDF (reference sequence). The CDR3 is CATSRVAGSYQETQYF. The CDR3, as DNA: TGTGCCACCAGCAGAGTCGCAGGTTCATACCAAGAGACCCAGTACTTC.

This clonotype was picked up a small number of times. V and J are TRBV18 and TRBJ2-5; no reliable D call. The germline V gene has CDR1 KGHSH and CDR2 LQKENI. This CDR3 has 14 amino acids. The V end lost 3 bases, the J end lost 0 bases, and 8 bases lay between the germline ends. The CDR3 reads CASSPLVNQETQYF. The DNA for the CDR3 is TGTGCCAGCTCACCGCTTGTGAACCAAGAGACCCAGTACTTC.